This T cell receptor (beta chain) originates from a study of T cells in Graves' hyperthyroidism and ophthalmopathy. Study conclusions and caveats: Blood also contained most expanded thyroid clonotypes above 0.001. Ophthalmopathy prediction by the model preceded onset by a median approximately six months.

It was RNA transcripts that yielded the amplified TCR beta CDR3 regions. HTBI primers drove first-round RT-PCR of the TCR CDR3. TCRdb reprocessed the multiplex PCR reads with MiXCR, giving one entry per CDR3 protein. The data contain 600,000 to 700,000 distinct CDR3 sequences, roughly 14% of them singletons. Germline V gives CDR1 MGHRA, CDR2 YSYEKL. V was cut by 4 bases and J by 1 base, with 19 bases left in between. The CDR3 totals 17 residues. Diagnostic decisions used clinical symptoms, serum thyroxine and TRAb, thyroid ultrasound and orbital computed tomography. This clonotype has at least ten counts. The antigen is not known.

The chain employs TRBV4-1 and TRBJ2-5, with a weak D call TRBD2 (5 bases). This receptor was taken from a woman in her thirties or forties with Graves' ophthalmopathy. Sequenced: blood. CDR3 in amino acids: CASSRRAVVRAQETQYF. The CDR3 DNA sequence: TGCGCCAGCAGCCGGCGGGCGGTTGTGAGGGCCCAAGAGACCCAGTACTTC.